This T cell receptor beta chain emerged from a study of blood T cell repertoires in COVID-19. Study-level background: Researchers got acute and convalescent COVID-19 samples from the United States, Italy and Spain. Sample material is recorded as cDNA or gDNA derived from T cells, B-cell-depleted T cells, or PBMCs.

Per germline, CDR1 SGHTA and CDR2 FQGNSA. With 5 bases removed from V and 2 bases from J, the gap between germline ends came to 16 bases. The CDR3 length is 15 residues. Original handling: Amplification with reference gene primers provided the estimates of nucleated cell counts. The table came from immunoSEQ multiplex PCR; TCRdb's copy has only in-frame clones and leaves some out. V and J calls and clone size come straight from that table; D and trimming were deduced from the DNA. This sample yields tens of thousands of clones, of which approximately 92% are seen a single time; around 6% belongs to the top ten.

Source material: peripheral blood. V is TRBV7-2 and J is TRBJ2-7; TRBD1 might be the D (6 bases). The sequence was collected from a human donor in a cohort sampled during active COVID-19. CDR3 coding DNA: TGTGCCAGCAGCATACAGACAGGACCCCCCTACGAGCAGTACTTC. Protein: CASSIQTGPPYEQYF.